This T cell receptor beta chain was sequenced in a study of early T cells in non-severe SARS-CoV-2 infection. TCRdb fed the 5' RACE reads into MiXCR, producing one record per CDR3 protein. The sample includes about 59,000 distinct CDR3 sequences, 13% seen only once; the top ten take approximately 8.5%. This CDR3 has 15 amino acids. Per germline, CDR1 MNHEY and CDR2 SVGAGI. V lost 6 bases and J lost 5; bases outside the gene matches: 12. The clonotype originates from an adult who was a healthcare worker with PCR-confirmed SARS-CoV-2 infection or an uninfected control (not recorded which). The chain couples TRBV6-5 to TRBJ2-5; 7 positions match TRBD2. Here the sequenced sample was whole blood, taken at baseline. The CDR3 is CASSLSGGVQETQYF. For the CDR3, the DNA is TGTGCCAGCAGCCTCAGTGGGGGGGTGCAGGAGACCCAGTACTTC.